The sequence of this T cell receptor (beta chain) was determined in a study of T cells in narcolepsy. This clone was seen a single time. This CDR3 has 15 residues. V was cut by 4 bases and J by 4 bases, with 17 bases left in between. Germline CDR1 SGHNT, CDR2 YYREEE (reference sequence). Profiling relied on immunoSEQ multiplex PCR, and the TCRdb table lists in-frame clones only, not all of them. The data hold about 34,000 clones, with 80% to 85% observed a single time. The rearrangement uses TRBV5-4 and TRBJ2-5; D may be TRBD2 (6 bases). The receptor was derived from a human donor with narcolepsy. What was sequenced was CD45RA- memory CD4+ T cells from PBMCs. For the CDR3, the DNA is TGTGCCAGCAGCCGCCTCGGGGCGGGACTAGAGACCCAGTACTTC. This encodes CASSRLGAGLETQYF.